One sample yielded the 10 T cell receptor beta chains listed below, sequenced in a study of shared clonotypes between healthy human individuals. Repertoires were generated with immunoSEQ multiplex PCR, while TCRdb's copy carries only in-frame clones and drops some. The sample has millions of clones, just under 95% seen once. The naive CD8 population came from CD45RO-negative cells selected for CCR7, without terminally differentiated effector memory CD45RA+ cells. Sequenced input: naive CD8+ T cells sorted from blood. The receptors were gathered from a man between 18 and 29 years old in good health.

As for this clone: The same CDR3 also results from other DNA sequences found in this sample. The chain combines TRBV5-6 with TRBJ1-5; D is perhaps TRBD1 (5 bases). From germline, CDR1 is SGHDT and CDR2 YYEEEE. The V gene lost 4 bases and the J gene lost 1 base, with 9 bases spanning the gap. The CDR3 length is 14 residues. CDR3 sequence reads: CASSSRDSNQPQHF. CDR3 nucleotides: TGTGCCAGCAGCAGCCGGGACAGCAATCAGCCCCAGCATTTT.

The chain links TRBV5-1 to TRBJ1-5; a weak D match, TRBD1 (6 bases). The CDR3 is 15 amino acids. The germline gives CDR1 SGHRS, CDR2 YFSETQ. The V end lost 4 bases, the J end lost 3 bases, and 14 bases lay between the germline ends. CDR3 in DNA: TGCGCCAGCAGCGAGACCGGGACATCCAATCAGCCCCAGCATTTT. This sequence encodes CASSETGTSNQPQHF. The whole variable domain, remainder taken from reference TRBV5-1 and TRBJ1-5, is KAGVTQTPRYLIKTRGQQVTLSCSPISGHRSVSWYQQTPGQGLQFLFEYFSETQRNKGNFPGRFSGRQFSNSRSEMNVSTLELGDSALYLCASSETGTSNQPQHFGDGTRLSIL.

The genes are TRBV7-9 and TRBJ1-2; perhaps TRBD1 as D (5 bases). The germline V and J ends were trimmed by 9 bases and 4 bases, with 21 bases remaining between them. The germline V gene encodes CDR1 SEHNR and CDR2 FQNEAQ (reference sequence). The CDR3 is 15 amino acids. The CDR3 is CASLNSTGTIYGYTF. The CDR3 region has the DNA TGTGCCAGTCTTAATTCTACAGGAACTATCTATGGCTACACCTTC.

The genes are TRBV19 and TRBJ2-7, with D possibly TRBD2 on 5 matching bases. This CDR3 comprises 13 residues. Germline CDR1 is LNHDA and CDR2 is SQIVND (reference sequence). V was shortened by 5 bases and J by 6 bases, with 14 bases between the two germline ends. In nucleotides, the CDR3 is TGTGCCAGTAGTCCAGGCTTTGAGGGCGAGCAGTACTTC. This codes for CASSPGFEGEQYF.

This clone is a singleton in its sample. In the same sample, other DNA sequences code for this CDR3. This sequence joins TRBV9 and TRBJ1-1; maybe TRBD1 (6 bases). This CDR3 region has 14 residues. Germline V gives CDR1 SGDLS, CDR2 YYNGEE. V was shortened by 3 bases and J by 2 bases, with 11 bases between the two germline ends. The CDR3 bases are TGTGCCAGCAGCGCACCGACAGGCAACACTGAAGCTTTCTTT. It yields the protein CASSAPTGNTEAFF.

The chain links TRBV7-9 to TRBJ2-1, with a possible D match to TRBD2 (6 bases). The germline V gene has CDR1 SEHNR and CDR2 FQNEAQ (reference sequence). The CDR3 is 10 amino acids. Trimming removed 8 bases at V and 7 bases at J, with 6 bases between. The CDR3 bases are TGTGCCAGCGCGGGGAATGAGCAGTTCTTC. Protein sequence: CASAGNEQFF.

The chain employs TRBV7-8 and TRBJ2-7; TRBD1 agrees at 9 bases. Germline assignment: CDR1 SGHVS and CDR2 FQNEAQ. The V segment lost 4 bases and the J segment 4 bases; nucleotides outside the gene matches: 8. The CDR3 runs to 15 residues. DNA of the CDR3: TGTGCCAGCAGCTATGCCGGGACAGGGATGTACGAGCAGTACTTC. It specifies CASSYAGTGMYEQYF.

The CDR3 DNA sequence: TGTGCCAGCAGTTTGACATACGGGACACCCAATTACAATGAGCAGTTCTTC. It encodes CASSLTYGTPNYNEQFF. The chain is built from TRBV28 and TRBJ2-1; D is possibly TRBD1 (6 bases). The germline V and J ends were trimmed by 3 bases and 4 bases, with 19 bases remaining between them. Germline V gene sequence: CDR1 MDHEN, CDR2 SYDVKM. The CDR3 spans 17 residues.

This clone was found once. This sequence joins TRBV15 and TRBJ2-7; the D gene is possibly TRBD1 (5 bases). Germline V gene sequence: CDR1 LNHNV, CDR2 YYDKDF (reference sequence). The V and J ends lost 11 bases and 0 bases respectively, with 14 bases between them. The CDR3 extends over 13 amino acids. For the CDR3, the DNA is TGTGCCGTGGGGCCGATGAGCTCCTACGAGCAGTACTTC. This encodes CAVGPMSSYEQYF.

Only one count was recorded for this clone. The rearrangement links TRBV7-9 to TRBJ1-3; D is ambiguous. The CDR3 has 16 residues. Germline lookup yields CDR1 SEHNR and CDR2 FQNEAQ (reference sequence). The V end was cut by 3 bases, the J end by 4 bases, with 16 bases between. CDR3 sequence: CASSFPAARTGNTIYF. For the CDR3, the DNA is TGTGCCAGCAGCTTTCCCGCGGCCCGAACCGGAAACACCATATATTTT.